This section outlines one T cell receptor beta chain sequence together with its context. Original data processing: How many nucleated cells were present was estimated from reference gene primer amplification. Profiling relied on immunoSEQ multiplex PCR, and the TCRdb table lists in-frame clones only, not all of them. That table supplies the V and J calls and clone size; D and trimming were determined from the DNA. Of tens of thousands of clones listed, 70% to 75% are singletons. The data are from a study of blood T cell repertoires in COVID-19. Study-wide context: PBMCs, B-cell-depleted T cells, or T cells provided the cDNA or gDNA that made up the material.

The CDR3 length is 16 residues. Germline V CDR1 and CDR2: SGHTA, FQGNSA. The germline V and J ends were trimmed by 5 bases and 0 bases, with 14 bases remaining between them. V gene TRBV7-2 combines with J gene TRBJ2-4; D gene unclear. The material sequenced was peripheral blood. The clonotype was recovered from a woman aged 70-85 years with acute or convalescent COVID-19. Written as DNA, the CDR3 is TGTGCCAGCAGCCCCGACTGGCGGCTAGCCAAAAACATTCAGTACTTC. It translates to CASSPDWRLAKNIQYF.